Each of the 17 T cell receptor beta chains below was sequenced from the same sample in a study of blood T cell repertoires in COVID-19. The protocol was immunoSEQ multiplex PCR, while the TCRdb copy is restricted to in-frame clones and leaves out a portion. The sample consists of roughly 41,000 clones, 88% of them appearing once. Sequencing was carried out using peripheral blood. These receptors were taken from a man aged 60 to 69 with active COVID-19.

The CDR3 DNA sequence: TGTGCCAGCAGTAAGACAGGGAATTTGTATGGCTACACCTTC. This translates into CASSKTGNLYGYTF. The J gene is TRBJ1-2, the V gene TRBV6-2 or TRBV6-3; TRBD1 agrees at 7 bases. The CDR3 length is 14 residues. Trimming took 5 bases from V and 5 from J; bases not matched to a gene: 8. The V gene's germline CDR1 is MNHEY and CDR2 SVGEGT.

The chain uses TRBV6-5 and TRBJ2-5; TRBD2 matches 14 bases. The CDR3 covers 16 residues. Germline loops: CDR1 MNHEY, CDR2 SVGAGI. The ends lost 4 bases at V and 3 bases at J; junction bases unmatched: 4. The CDR3 nucleotides are TGTGCCAGCAGTTCGCTGACTAGCGGGAGGGAAGAGACCCAGTACTTC. Amino acid sequence: CASSSLTSGREETQYF.

The chain combines TRBV3-1 (or the pseudogene TRBV3-2) with TRBJ2-3; possibly TRBD1 for D (6 bases). Germline CDR1 LGHDT, CDR2 YNNKEL (reference sequence). V lost 1 base to trimming and J lost 2 bases, with 16 bases between them. The CDR3 covers 17 residues. DNA for the CDR3: TGTGCCAGCAGCCAAGGGTCCACGGGACACATCACAGATACGCAGTATTTT. Amino acid sequence: CASSQGSTGHITDTQYF.

V usage is TRBV27 and J usage is TRBJ2-3, with D possibly being TRBD2 (6 bases). This CDR3 region has 17 residues. V lost 5 bases and J lost 8, with 26 bases in between. The germline CDR1 and CDR2 sequences are MNHEY and SMNVEV (reference sequence). The CDR3 is CASSPLVGSGPPGTQYF. The CDR3 DNA reads TGTGCCAGCAGTCCCCTCGTTGGTAGCGGTCCCCCAGGTACGCAGTATTTT.

The chain is built from TRBV28 and TRBJ2-1; 11 nucleotides line up with TRBD1. V was pared by 6 bases and J by 7 bases, with 8 bases of the junction left unmatched. The germline V gene has CDR1 MDHEN and CDR2 SYDVKM. This CDR3 has 15 residues. As DNA, the CDR3 is TGTGCCAGCAGCCGTCCGGGACAGGGGGTTAATGAGCAGTTCTTC. Translation: CASSRPGQGVNEQFF.

This chain joins TRBV5-1 and TRBJ2-3; TRBD2 matches at 10 bases. The ends lost 1 base at V and 3 bases at J; junction bases unmatched: 8. Germline-derived CDR1 and CDR2 are SGHRS and YFSETQ. The CDR3 covers 17 residues. As DNA, the CDR3 is TGCGCCAGCAGCTTGTCGACTAGCGGGTCCCGGACAGATACGCAGTATTTT. Translation gives CASSLSTSGSRTDTQYF.

V usage is TRBV10-3 and J usage is TRBJ2-3; no firm D call. This CDR3 contains 14 residues. Germline assignment: CDR1 ENHRY and CDR2 SYGVKD. The V end lost 6 bases, the J end lost 4 bases, and 14 bases lay between the germline ends. CDR3 sequence: CAISLNRSPDTQYF. DNA for the CDR3: TGTGCCATCAGCTTAAACAGAAGCCCAGATACGCAGTATTTT.

As for this clone: Its ends do not fully match the called genes, so a read error is possible. The chain links TRBV6-1 to TRBJ1-2, with D possibly matching TRBD1 (5 bases). There are 12 residues in the CDR3. CDR1 and CDR2 from the germline V gene are MNHNS and SASEGT. CDR3 protein: CASSESGTFRFF. CDR3 DNA sequence: TGTGCCAGCAGTGAATCCGGGACTTTTCGCTTCTTC.

V is TRBV19 and J is TRBJ1-3; D remains unclear. The germline V gene encodes CDR1 LNHDA and CDR2 SQIVND (reference sequence). The CDR3 is 14 residues long. V was pared by 3 bases and J by 0 bases, with 6 bases between. CDR3 sequence: CASSIRVSGNTIYF. The CDR3 DNA reads TGTGCCAGTAGTATTCGCGTCTCTGGAAACACCATATATTTT.

CDR3 amino acids: CASSQGDRREDEQFF. Written as DNA, the CDR3 is TGCGCCAGCAGCCAAGGGGATCGTAGGGAGGATGAGCAGTTCTTC. The chain recombines TRBV4-1 with TRBJ2-1, with D possibly TRBD2 on 6 matching bases. The V end lost 1 base, the J end lost 8 bases, and 15 bases lay between the germline ends. The length of the CDR3 is 15 residues. The germline gives CDR1 MGHRA, CDR2 YSYEKL.

CDR3 in amino acids: CASSVESGRGQEQYF. CDR3 nucleotide sequence: TGTGCCAGCAGCGTAGAAAGCGGGAGGGGGCAAGAGCAGTACTTC. The V call is TRBV9, the J call TRBJ2-7; 10 bases match TRBD2. J gave up 7 bases and V 0 bases, and 7 bases lay outside the gene matches. The CDR3 is 15 residues long. CDR1 is SGDLS and CDR2 is YYNGEE in the germline V gene.

V and J are TRBV2 and TRBJ1-2; D not certain. With 3 bases removed from V and 4 bases from J, the gap between germline ends came to 12 bases. The CDR3 runs to 14 residues. Germline V lookup: CDR1 SNHLY, CDR2 FYNNEI. Here the CDR3 reads CASSEEEGSYGYTF. CDR3 nucleotides: TGTGCCAGCAGTGAGGAGGAAGGTTCCTATGGCTACACCTTC.

The chain is built from TRBV5-6 and TRBJ2-7, with D uncertain. The CDR3 extends over 13 amino acids. V lost 0 bases and J 6 bases, leaving 10 bases between the germline ends. Per the germline V gene, CDR1 is SGHDT and CDR2 is YYEEEE. CDR3 in DNA: TGTGCCAGCAGCTTGGGAGGTTATGGCGAGCAGTACTTC. As protein: CASSLGGYGEQYF.

The CDR3 loop reads CASSSPSRDRVSQGANVLTF. CDR3 nucleotides: TGTGCCAGCAGTTCACCTTCTCGGGACAGGGTCTCTCAAGGGGCCAACGTCCTGACTTTC. The V and J genes are TRBV27 and TRBJ2-6; 9 bases agree with TRBD1. Germline V lookup: CDR1 MNHEY, CDR2 SMNVEV (reference sequence). The CDR3 sequence is 20 residues long. V was pared by 4 bases and J by 4 bases, with 17 bases of the junction left unmatched.

The DNA for the CDR3 is TGTGCCAGCACTGAGGGCAAGTCGATTTCACCCCTCCACTTT. It is translated as CASTEGKSISPLHF. J is TRBJ1-6 and V is TRBV28; D not resolved. This CDR3 spans 14 amino acids. In germline, CDR1 is MDHEN, CDR2 SYDVKM. V was clipped by 7 bases and J by 9 bases, with 16 bases between them.

The chain recombines TRBV4-1 with TRBJ2-7, with TRBD1 identical over 7 bases. The germline gives CDR1 MGHRA, CDR2 YSYEKL. V dropped 0 bases and J dropped 3; count of bases not matched to a gene: 8. The CDR3 contains 16 residues. Here the CDR3 DNA reads TGCGCCAGCAGCCAAGATGCAACAGGGGATCTCTACGAGCAGTACTTC. Its protein is CASSQDATGDLYEQYF.

The sample holds a few counts of this clone. The chain links TRBV19 to TRBJ2-7; 11 positions agree with TRBD2. The V gene's germline CDR1 is LNHDA and CDR2 SQIVND (reference sequence). The CDR3 runs 15 residues. J was trimmed by 3 bases and V by 2 bases; bases with no gene match: 3. The CDR3 nucleotides read TGTGCCAGTAGTATAACCACTAGCGGGAGCTACGAGCAGTACTTC. Its protein product is CASSITTSGSYEQYF.